Sequencing of this T cell receptor (beta chain) was carried out in a study of shared clonotypes between healthy human individuals (dated by TCRdb to 2020 to 2021). A note on the overall study: The cohort comprised a couple of women and a few men aged 18 to 49 years. Between about 0.94 and 8.9 billion PBMCs per donor were obtained by leukapheresis. To increase sequencing depth and limit assay-specific biases, different laboratories used diverse techniques to prepare libraries and sequence TCR repertoires. Blood TCR repertoires of roughly five healthy adults were deeply sequenced to estimate repertoire size and the extent of clonotype sharing between individuals. Per donor, three plates each were used for CD4 naive and CD4 memory, two for CD8 naive, and one for CD8 memory.

The donors were healthy, HIV-negative adults with no recently reported acute infections or vaccinations. Every donor was a Caucasian adult living in Nashville, Tennessee, USA. CD4+ T cells were enriched by magnetic negative selection; naive cells were then positively selected on CD45RA, and the negative fraction formed the memory subset. Blood was obtained by leukapheresis, after which PBMCs were separated by Ficoll-Histopaque density gradient centrifugation and cryopreserved in liquid nitrogen vapor phase. Analytical flow cytometry was used to check the purity and quantity of every magnetically sorted T cell population. Genomic DNA was isolated from each sorted fraction and quantified by UV absorbance on a Nanodrop 2000c. The CDR3 goes from the cysteine to the phenylalanine over 16 residues. Only the CDR3 DNA stays, 48 bases, in frame from base 1. From the germline V gene, CDR1 is SGHAT and CDR2 is FQNNGV. Clipping removes 5 bases from V and 5 bases from J, with 12 as the unmatched junction base count.

What the study reported, not specific to this receptor: Based on pairwise subsampling, the degree of clonotype sharing among donors was expected to be affected by sequencing depth. Even with the large sequencing depth, rarefaction of the sorted-subset datasets indicated that sequencing was incomplete. When a handful of donors were compared, the shared fraction of clonotypes was around 5% for naive CD4, around 4% for naive CD8, 2.3% for memory CD4, and approximately 0.4% for memory CD8. Larger estimated clonotype richness was generally found for naive subsets than for memory subsets. Compared with non-shared clonotypes, the clonotypes found in all four sorted-subset donors had higher generation probabilities. Sampling was restricted to blood, and TCR repertoires in tissue are likely to differ from TCR repertoires in blood. The genetic and exposure-history diversity represented was limited by the small number of donors.

Using the deep immunoSEQ assay, TCR CDR3 regions were amplified from genomic DNA by multiplex PCR. For each cell subset, the extracted genomic DNA was distributed evenly across all wells of several immunoSEQ 96-well plates, and each plate served as one replicate. For sorted subsets, about 200 ng genomic DNA, equal to 25,000 to 35,000 T cell genomes, was loaded into each replicate PCR. Purified libraries were quantified with a Qubit 3.0 fluorometer, sized on a Bioanalyzer 2100, and re-quantified with the KAPA Library Quantification kit. A separate single-read 150-cycle Illumina NextSeq 550 flow cell was used to sequence each immunoSEQ 96-well plate. The study's own analysis went as follows. The immunoSEQ output contained only junctional sequences without quality scores, so filtering could not match that applied to full-length reads. Sequences were annotated with PyIR, a Python wrapper for IgBLAST v1.9, using IMGT germline references to assign V/J genes and CDR3. Reads were filtered out if the reads had weak V/J assignments (E-value above 1e-6), no CDR3, stop codons, out-of-frame junctions, or ambiguous translated residues. A V3J clonotype was defined by an identical inferred V gene, J gene, and CDR3 amino acid sequence. Percentage overlap between repertoires was computed as shared unique clonotypes divided by the size of the smaller repertoire. Repertoire richness was assessed with RTK rarefaction, the Chao1 estimator, and Recon v2.1 estimates of unobserved clonotypes. OLGA was used to compute generation probabilities for all TCRbeta clonotypes that the gDNA method yielded from four donors. The clones in this table, taken by TCRdb from immuneACCESS, are in-frame only. Not every clone is retained; where verified, under half of the shortfall comes from an unresolved V gene, and the cause of the rest is unknown. V, J and clone size are taken as reported in that table, and D and trimming were inferred from the DNA itself. Recorded for this sample are about 1 million clones; 65% to 80% of them occurred a single time. The ten largest clonotypes hold roughly 1.4% of the sample.

To note about this clone: This clone's antigen is unknown. No base qualities exist here, and no much larger clone lies one base off it.

This chain is built from TRBV11-2 and TRBJ2-5; 9 nucleotides in the junction match TRBD2. The clonotype was recovered from a man in his late teens or twenties in good health. Sequencing input: memory CD4+ T cells sorted from blood. Read against the paper, the sample's cell subset or site label means: CD45RA-negative fraction. Here the CDR3 is given as CASSPTGRGGLETQYF. The nucleotides are TGTGCCAGCAGCCCCACGGGGCGGGGGGGCCTGGAGACCCAGTACTTC.